Sequencing of this T cell receptor beta chain was carried out in a study of blood T cell repertoires in COVID-19. Turning to the study itself: Italy, Spain and the United States were the sources of the convalescent and acute COVID-19 samples.

Generated by immunoSEQ multiplex PCR, the TCRdb table keeps only in-frame clones and is missing some. The repertoire consists of about 200,000 clones, with about three quarters occurring once and the leading ten covering around 7.7%. V lost 8 bases and J lost 9, with 26 bases in between. Germline V lookup: CDR1 ENHRY, CDR2 SYGVKD. This CDR3 has 15 residues. This chain links TRBV10-3 with TRBJ2-7; D is perhaps TRBD1 (8 bases). Sequenced sample: peripheral blood. The clonotype comes from a woman in her seventies with acute or convalescent COVID-19. The CDR3 region is CAIGGGGQGTVGQYF. In DNA form, the CDR3 reads TGTGCCATCGGGGGGGGTGGACAGGGAACGGTCGGGCAGTACTTC.